This T cell receptor beta chain came from a study of shared clonotypes between healthy human individuals. The CDR3 is 15 amino acids. Germline CDR1 reads SGHVS; CDR2 reads FQNEAQ. Germline trimming cut 5 bases from V and 4 bases from J; bases unmatched to any gene: 7. CD45RO-negative cells were positively selected for CCR7, leaving out terminally differentiated effector memory CD45RA+ cells. Details on this clone: Its antigen remains unidentified.

Whole-study results and caveats: A small donor pool kept down the genetic and exposure-history diversity that was represented. It was expected that sequencing depth would affect clonotype sharing among donors. Researchers sampled blood only, noting tissue repertoires likely differ.

Clones were sequenced by immunoSEQ multiplex PCR, and TCRdb holds only the in-frame ones, with some missing. The sample has more than 2 million clones; approximately 95% are singletons. The origin of this receptor is a man in his late teens or twenties in good health. V gene TRBV7-8 combines with J gene TRBJ2-2, with 7 nucleotides matching TRBD1. The sample was naive CD8+ T cells sorted from blood. The DNA for the CDR3 is TGTGCCAGCAGCCCCAGGGCAGGGGGCACCGGGGAGCTGTTTTTT. Its translation is CASSPRAGGTGELFF.